This T cell receptor (beta chain) was found in a study of T cell responses to AZD1222 COVID-19 vaccine. CDR1 and CDR2 (germline): SGHAT, FQDESV (reference sequence). CDR3 length: 16 residues. V lost 2 bases and J 6 bases, leaving 18 bases between the germline ends. Some clones are missing from TCRdb's copy, which holds only in-frame ones; the method was immunoSEQ multiplex PCR. The sample lists 160,000 or so clones; about nine tenths were seen once. General study findings and limits: Researchers took repertoire samples only after the peak T cell response had come.

Comments on this clone: Antigen unknown.

The receptor was derived from an adult who had recovered from COVID-19. V usage is TRBV11-1 and J usage is TRBJ2-3, with D perhaps given as TRBD1 or TRBD2 (6 bases each). Specimen: peripheral blood, collected after recovery from COVID-19. CDR3 amino acids: CASSLRGPGGPDTQYF. The CDR3 region has the DNA TGTGCCAGCAGCTTAAGGGGCCCTGGGGGGCCGGATACGCAGTATTTT.